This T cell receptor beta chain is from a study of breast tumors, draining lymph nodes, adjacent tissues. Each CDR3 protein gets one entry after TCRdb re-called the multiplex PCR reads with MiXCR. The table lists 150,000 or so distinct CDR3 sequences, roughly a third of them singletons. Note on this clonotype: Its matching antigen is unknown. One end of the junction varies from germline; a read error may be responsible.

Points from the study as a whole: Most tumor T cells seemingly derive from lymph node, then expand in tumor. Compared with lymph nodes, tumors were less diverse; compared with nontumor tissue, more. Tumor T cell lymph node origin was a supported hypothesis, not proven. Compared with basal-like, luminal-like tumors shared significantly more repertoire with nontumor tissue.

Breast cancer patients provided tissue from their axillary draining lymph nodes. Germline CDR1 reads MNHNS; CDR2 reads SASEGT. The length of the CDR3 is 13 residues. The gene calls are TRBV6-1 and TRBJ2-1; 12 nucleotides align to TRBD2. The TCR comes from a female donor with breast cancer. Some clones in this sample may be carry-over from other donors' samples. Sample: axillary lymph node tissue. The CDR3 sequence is CASLSLLAGGPLF. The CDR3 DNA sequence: TGTGCCAGCTTGTCCCTTCTAGCGGGGGGGCCGCTCTTC.